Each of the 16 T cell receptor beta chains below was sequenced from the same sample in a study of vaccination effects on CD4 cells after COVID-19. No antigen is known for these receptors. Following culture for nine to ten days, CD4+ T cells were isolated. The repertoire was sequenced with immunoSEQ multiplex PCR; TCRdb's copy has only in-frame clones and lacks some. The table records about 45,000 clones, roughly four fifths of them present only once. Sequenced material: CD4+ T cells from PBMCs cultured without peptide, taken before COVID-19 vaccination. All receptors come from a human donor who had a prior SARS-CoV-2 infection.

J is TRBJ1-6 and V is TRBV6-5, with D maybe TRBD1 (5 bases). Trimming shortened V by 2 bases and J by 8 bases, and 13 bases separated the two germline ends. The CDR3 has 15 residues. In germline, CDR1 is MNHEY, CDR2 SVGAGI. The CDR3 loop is CASSYVGGGDSPLHF. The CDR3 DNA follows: TGTGCCAGCAGTTACGTGGGGGGAGGAGATTCACCCCTCCACTTT.

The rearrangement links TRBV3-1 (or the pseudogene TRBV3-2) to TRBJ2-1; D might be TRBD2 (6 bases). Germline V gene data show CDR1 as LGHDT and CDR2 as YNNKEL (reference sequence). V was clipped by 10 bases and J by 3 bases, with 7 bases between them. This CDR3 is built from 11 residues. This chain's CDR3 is CATGLYNEQFF. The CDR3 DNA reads TGTGCCACGGGACTCTACAATGAGCAGTTCTTC.

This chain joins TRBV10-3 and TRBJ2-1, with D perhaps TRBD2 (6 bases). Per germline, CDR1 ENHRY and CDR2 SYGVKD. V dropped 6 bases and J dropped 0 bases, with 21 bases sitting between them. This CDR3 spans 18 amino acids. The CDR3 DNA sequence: TGTGCCATCAGGGGGGGTTCGTCCGGACCTAGCTCCTACAATGAGCAGTTCTTC. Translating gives CAIRGGSSGPSSYNEQFF.

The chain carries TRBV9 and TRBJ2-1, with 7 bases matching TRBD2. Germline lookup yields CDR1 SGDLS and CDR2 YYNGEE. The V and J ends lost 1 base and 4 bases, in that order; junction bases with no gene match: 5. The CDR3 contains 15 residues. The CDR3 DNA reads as TGTGCCAGCAGCGTATACGCGGGGGTTTACAATGAGCAGTTCTTC. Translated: CASSVYAGVYNEQFF.

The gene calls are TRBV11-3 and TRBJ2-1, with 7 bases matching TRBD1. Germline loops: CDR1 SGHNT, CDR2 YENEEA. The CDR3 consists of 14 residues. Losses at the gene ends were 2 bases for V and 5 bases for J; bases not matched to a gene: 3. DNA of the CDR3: TGTGCCAGCAGCTTAACAGGGGCCCACAATGAGCAGTTCTTC. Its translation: CASSLTGAHNEQFF.

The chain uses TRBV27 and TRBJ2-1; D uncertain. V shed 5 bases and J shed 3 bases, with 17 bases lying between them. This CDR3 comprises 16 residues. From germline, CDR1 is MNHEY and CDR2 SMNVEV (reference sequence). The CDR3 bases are TGTGCCAGCAGTCCCCGGGCACAGAAACACTACAATGAGCAGTTCTTC. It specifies CASSPRAQKHYNEQFF.

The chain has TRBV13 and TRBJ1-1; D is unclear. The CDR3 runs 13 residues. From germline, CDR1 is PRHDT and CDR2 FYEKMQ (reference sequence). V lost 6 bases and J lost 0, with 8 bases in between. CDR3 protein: CASSPLMNTEAFF. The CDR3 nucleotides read TGTGCCAGCAGTCCCCTTATGAACACTGAAGCTTTCTTT.

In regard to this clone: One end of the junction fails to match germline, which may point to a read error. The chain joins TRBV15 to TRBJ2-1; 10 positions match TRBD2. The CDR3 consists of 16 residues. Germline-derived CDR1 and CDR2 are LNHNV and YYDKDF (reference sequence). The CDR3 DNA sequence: TGTGCCACCAGCCGAGAACTAGCGGGGTTTTACAATGAGCAGTTCTTC. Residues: CATSRELAGFYNEQFF.

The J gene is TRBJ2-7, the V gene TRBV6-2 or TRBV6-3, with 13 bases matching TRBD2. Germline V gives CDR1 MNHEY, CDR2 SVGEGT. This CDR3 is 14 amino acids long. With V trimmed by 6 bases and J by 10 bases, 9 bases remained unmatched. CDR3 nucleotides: TGTGCCAGCAGCGATATCGGGACTAGCGGGATACAGTACTTC. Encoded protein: CASSDIGTSGIQYF.

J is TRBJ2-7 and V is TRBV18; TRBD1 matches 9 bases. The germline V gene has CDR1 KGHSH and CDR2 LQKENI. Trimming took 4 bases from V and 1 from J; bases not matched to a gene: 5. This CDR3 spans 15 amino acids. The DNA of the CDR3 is TGTGCCAGCTCACAATTGGACAGGGGTTCCTACGAGCAGTACTTC. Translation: CASSQLDRGSYEQYF.

CDR3 sequence: CASSLNSGPTEAFF. The CDR3 DNA reads TGTGCCAGCAGCTTAAATTCAGGGCCCACTGAAGCTTTCTTT. The V call is TRBV11-2, the J call TRBJ1-1, with a possible D match to TRBD1 (5 bases). The CDR3 spans 14 residues. Germline assignment: CDR1 SGHAT and CDR2 FQNNGV. V was clipped by 2 bases and J by 4 bases, with 11 bases between them.

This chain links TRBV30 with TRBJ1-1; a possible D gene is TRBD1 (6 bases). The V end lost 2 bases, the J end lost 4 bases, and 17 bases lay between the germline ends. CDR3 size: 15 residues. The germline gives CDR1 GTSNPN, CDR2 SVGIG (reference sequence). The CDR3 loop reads CAWSRARTVITEAFF. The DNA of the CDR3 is TGTGCCTGGAGTAGGGCCCGGACAGTCATCACTGAAGCTTTCTTT.

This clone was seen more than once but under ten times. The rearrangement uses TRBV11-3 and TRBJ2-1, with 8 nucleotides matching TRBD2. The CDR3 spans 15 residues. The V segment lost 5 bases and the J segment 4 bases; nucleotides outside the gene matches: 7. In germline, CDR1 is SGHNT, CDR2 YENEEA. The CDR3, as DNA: TGTGCCAGCAGCCACACTAGCGGTAATTACAATGAGCAGTTCTTC. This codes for CASSHTSGNYNEQFF.

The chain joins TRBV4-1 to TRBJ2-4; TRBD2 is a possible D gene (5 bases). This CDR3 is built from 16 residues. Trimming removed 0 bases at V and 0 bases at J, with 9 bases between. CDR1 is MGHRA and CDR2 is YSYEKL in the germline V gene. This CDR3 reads CASSQERAAAKNIQYF. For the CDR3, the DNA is TGCGCCAGCAGCCAAGAGAGAGCGGCAGCCAAAAACATTCAGTACTTC.

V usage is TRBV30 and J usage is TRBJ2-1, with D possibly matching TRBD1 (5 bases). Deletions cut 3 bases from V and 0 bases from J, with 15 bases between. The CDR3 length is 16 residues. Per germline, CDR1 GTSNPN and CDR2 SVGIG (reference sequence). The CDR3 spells CAWRAYTGYSYNEQFF. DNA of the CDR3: TGTGCCTGGAGGGCATACACAGGCTACTCCTACAATGAGCAGTTCTTC.

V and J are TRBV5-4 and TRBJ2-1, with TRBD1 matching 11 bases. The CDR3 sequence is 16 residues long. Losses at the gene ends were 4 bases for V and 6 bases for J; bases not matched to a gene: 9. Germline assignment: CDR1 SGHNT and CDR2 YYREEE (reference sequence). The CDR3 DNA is TGTGCCAGCAGCCCGGGAGGGACAGGGGGTCTCAATGAGCAGTTCTTC. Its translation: CASSPGGTGGLNEQFF.